The 7 T cell receptor beta chains below come from one sample, sequenced in a study of CD8 T cells in Susac syndrome. When the RNA was reverse transcribed, random hexamers were used with an input of about 0.5 to 1 ug. TCRdb re-called the immunoSEQ multiplex PCR reads through MiXCR, storing one row per CDR3 protein. Here the sample spans 180,000 or so distinct CDR3 sequences, just under 95% being singletons. The material sequenced was CD4+ T cells from PBMCs. The receptors were sampled from a human donor in good health.

This chain links TRBV9 with TRBJ2-3; D possibly matches TRBD1 or TRBD2 (5 bases each). The CDR3 consists of 14 residues. Trimming stripped 1 base from V and 6 bases from J, with 12 bases between. Germline CDR1 SGDLS, CDR2 YYNGEE. The CDR3 DNA sequence: TGTGCCAGCAGCGTATTAGCAGAGGGGGATACGCAGTATTTT. Residues: CASSVLAEGDTQYF.

The V gene is TRBV5-1, the J gene TRBJ2-2, with D possibly matching TRBD2 (5 bases). The V gene's germline CDR1 is SGHRS and CDR2 YFSETQ. The CDR3 extends over 14 amino acids. V lost 4 bases to trimming and J lost 5 bases, with 12 bases between them. The CDR3 loop is CASSTARGTGELFF. CDR3 sequence (DNA): TGCGCCAGCAGCACCGCTCGGGGTACCGGGGAGCTGTTTTTT. Full variable domain (missing parts from reference TRBV5-1 and TRBJ2-2): KAGVTQTPRYLIKTRGQQVTLSCSPISGHRSVSWYQQTPGQGLQFLFEYFSETQRNKGNFPGRFSGRQFSNSRSEMNVSTLELGDSALYLCASSTARGTGELFFGEGSRLTVL.

The CDR3 nucleotides are TGTGCCAGCTCACCGGGACACGTCTATGAGACCCAGTACTTC. Translating gives CASSPGHVYETQYF. The rearrangement joins TRBV18 to TRBJ2-5; D perhaps matches TRBD1 (6 bases). Germline V CDR1 and CDR2: KGHSH, LQKENI. The V end was cut by 3 bases, the J end by 5 bases, with 13 bases between. The CDR3 contains 14 residues.

The J gene is TRBJ1-5, the V gene TRBV30; D ambiguous. Germline V CDR1 and CDR2: GTSNPN, SVGIG (reference sequence). V was pared by 3 bases and J by 3 bases, with 6 bases between. The CDR3 is 12 residues long. The CDR3 loop reads CAWSFANQPQHF. The CDR3 DNA reads as TGTGCCTGGAGCTTCGCCAATCAGCCCCAGCATTTT.

V gene TRBV6-2 or TRBV6-3 combines with J gene TRBJ2-1; TRBD2 matches 11 bases. J gave up 6 bases and V 7 bases, and 14 bases lay outside the gene matches. Germline V gene lookup returns CDR1 MNHEY and CDR2 SVGEGT. The CDR3 is 17 residues long. The CDR3, as DNA: TGTGCCAGCATCGGGACTAGCGGCGCCCCTTTTACCAATGAGCAGTTCTTC. Translating it yields CASIGTSGAPFTNEQFF.

The V call is TRBV9, the J call TRBJ2-5; tentatively, D is TRBD2 (6 bases). The CDR3 runs 14 residues. Trimming left V 3 bases short and J 7 bases short, with 16 bases between. Germline V gives CDR1 SGDLS, CDR2 YYNGEE. CDR3 coding DNA: TGTGCCAGCAGCGAGACCGGGGGAAGGACGACCCAGTACTTC. The encoded protein is CASSETGGRTTQYF.

The rearrangement joins TRBV5-1 to TRBJ2-4; perhaps TRBD1 as D (6 bases). With 4 bases removed from V and 8 bases from J, the gap between germline ends came to 13 bases. This CDR3 contains 13 residues. Germline V CDR1 and CDR2: SGHRS, YFSETQ. Here the CDR3 DNA reads TGCGCCAGCAGCAGGGACACTTCCCACATTCAGTACTTC. Protein: CASSRDTSHIQYF.